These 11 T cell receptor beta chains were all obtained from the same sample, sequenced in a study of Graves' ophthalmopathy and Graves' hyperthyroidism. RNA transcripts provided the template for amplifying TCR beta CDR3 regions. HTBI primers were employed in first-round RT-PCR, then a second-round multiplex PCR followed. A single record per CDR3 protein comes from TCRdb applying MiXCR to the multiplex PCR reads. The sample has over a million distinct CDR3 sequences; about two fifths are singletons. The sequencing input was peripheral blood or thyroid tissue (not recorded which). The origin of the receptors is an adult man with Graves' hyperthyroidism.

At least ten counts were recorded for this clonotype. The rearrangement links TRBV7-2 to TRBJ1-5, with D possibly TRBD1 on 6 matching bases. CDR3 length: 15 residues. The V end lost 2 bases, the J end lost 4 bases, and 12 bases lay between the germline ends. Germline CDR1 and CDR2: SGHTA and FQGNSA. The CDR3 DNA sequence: TGTGCCAGCAGCTTACGCCGGGACACAAATCAGCCCCAGCATTTT. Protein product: CASSLRRDTNQPQHF.

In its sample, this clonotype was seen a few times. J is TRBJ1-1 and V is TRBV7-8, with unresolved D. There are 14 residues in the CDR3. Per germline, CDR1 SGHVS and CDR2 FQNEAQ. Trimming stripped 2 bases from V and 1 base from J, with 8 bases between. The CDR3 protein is CASSLRLANTEAFF. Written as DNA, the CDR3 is TGTGCCAGCAGCTTAAGACTAGCGAACACTGAAGCTTTCTTT.

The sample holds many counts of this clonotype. CDR3 loop: CSARAANQETQYF. CDR3 sequence (DNA): TGCAGTGCCAGGGCGGCAAACCAAGAGACCCAGTACTTC. The chain carries TRBV20-1 and TRBJ2-5, with TRBD1 as a possible D gene (5 bases). The V and J ends lost 6 bases and 0 bases respectively, with 11 bases between them. The CDR3 has 13 residues. Germline lookup yields CDR1 DFQATT and CDR2 SNEGSKA (reference sequence).

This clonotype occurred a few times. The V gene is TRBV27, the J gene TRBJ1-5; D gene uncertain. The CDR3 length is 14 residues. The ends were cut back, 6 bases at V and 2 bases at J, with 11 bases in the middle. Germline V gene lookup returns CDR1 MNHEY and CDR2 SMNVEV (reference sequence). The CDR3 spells CASSASRGNQPQHF. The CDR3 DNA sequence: TGTGCCAGCAGCGCGTCCCGGGGCAATCAGCCCCAGCATTTT.

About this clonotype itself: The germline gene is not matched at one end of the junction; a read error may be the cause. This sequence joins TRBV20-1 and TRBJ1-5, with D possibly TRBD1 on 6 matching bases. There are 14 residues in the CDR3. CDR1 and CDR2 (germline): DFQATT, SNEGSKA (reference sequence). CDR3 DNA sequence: TGCAGTCCTAGAGACCCAGGGGCTTTGGAGCCCCAGCATTTT. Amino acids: CSPRDPGALEPQHF.

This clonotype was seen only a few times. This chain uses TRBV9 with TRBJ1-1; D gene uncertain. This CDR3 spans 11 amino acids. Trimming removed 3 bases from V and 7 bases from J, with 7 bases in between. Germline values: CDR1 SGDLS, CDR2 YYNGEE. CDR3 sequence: CASSAQSEAFF. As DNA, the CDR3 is TGTGCCAGCAGCGCCCAGAGTGAAGCTTTCTTT.

The CDR3 spells CSATGTSYGEQYF. As DNA, the CDR3 is TGCAGTGCTACTGGCACTAGCTATGGCGAGCAGTACTTC. The chain links TRBV20-1 to TRBJ2-5; possibly TRBD2 for D (6 bases). Near its end, the DNA agrees better with TRBJ2-7, so the J call may be wrong. This CDR3 is 13 amino acids long. Germline V gene lookup returns CDR1 DFQATT and CDR2 SNEGSKA (reference sequence).

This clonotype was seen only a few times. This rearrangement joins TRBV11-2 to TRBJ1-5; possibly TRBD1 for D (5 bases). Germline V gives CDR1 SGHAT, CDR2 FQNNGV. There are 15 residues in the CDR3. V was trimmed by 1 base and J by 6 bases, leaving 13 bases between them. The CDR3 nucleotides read TGTGCCAGCAGCTTAGGGCTTGGGGGATCTCAGCCCCAGCATTTT. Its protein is CASSLGLGGSQPQHF.

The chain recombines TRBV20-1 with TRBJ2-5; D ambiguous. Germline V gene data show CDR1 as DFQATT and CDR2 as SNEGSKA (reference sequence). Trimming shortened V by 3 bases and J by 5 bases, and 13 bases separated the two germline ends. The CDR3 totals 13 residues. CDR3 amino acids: CSASIPWGETQYF. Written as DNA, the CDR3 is TGCAGTGCTAGTATCCCTTGGGGTGAGACCCAGTACTTC.

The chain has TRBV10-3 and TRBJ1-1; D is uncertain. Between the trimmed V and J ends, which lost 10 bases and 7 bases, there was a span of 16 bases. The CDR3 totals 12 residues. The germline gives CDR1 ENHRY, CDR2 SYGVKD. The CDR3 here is CATLDGINEAFF. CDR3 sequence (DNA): TGTGCCACCCTGGACGGGATTAATGAAGCTTTCTTT.

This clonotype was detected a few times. This chain's CDR3 is CATRGASSEQYF. Written as DNA, the CDR3 is TGTGCCACCAGAGGGGCTTCGTCCGAGCAGTACTTC. The V and J genes are TRBV15 and TRBJ2-7, with D maybe TRBD1 (5 bases). The length of the CDR3 is 12 residues. Germline V gene data show CDR1 as LNHNV and CDR2 as YYDKDF (reference sequence). Between the trimmed V and J ends, which lost 6 bases and 6 bases, there was a span of 12 bases.